This T cell receptor beta chain comes out of a study of blood T cell repertoires in COVID-19. The overall study: COVID-19 samples, acute and convalescent, were from the United States, Italy and Spain. From T cells, B-cell-depleted T cells, or PBMCs came the material, which was cDNA or gDNA.

Authors' data handling: Reference gene primer amplification gave nucleated cell count estimates. Generated by immunoSEQ multiplex PCR, the TCRdb table keeps only in-frame clones and is missing some. V and J calls and clone size are copied from that table; D and trimming were computed from the DNA. The sample yields some 66,000 clones, around 76% seen once. This clone has a handful of counts. The CDR3 is 13 residues long. CDR1 is SQVTM and CDR2 is ANQGSEA in the germline V gene. V gave up 4 bases and J gave up 9 bases; unmatched junction bases: 8. The chain is built from TRBV29-1 and TRBJ2-7; 11 bases fit TRBD2. The clonotype comes from a woman of 80 years or more with acute or convalescent COVID-19. Source material: peripheral blood. The DNA for the CDR3 is TGCAGCGTTGTTATAGCGGGAGGGCCGAGGCAGTACTTC. Amino acid sequence: CSVVIAGGPRQYF.